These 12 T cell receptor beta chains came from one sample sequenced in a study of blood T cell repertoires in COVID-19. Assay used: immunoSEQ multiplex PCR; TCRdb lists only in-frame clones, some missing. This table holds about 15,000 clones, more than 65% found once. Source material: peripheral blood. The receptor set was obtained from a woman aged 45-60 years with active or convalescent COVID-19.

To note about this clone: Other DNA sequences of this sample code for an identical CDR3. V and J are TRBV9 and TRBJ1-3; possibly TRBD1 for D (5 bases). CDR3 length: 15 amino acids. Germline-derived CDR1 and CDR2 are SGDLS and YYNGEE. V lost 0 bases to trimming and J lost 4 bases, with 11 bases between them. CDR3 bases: TGTGCCAGCAGCGTAGAGGCAGGGAACGGAAACACCATATATTTT. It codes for CASSVEAGNGNTIYF.

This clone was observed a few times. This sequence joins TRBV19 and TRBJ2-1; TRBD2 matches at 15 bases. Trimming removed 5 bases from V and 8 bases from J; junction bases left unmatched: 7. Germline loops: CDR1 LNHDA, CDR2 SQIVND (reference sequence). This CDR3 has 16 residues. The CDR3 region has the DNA TGTGCCAGTAGTTATGTGGGACTAGCGGGGGGTTATGAGCAGTTCTTC. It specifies CASSYVGLAGGYEQFF.

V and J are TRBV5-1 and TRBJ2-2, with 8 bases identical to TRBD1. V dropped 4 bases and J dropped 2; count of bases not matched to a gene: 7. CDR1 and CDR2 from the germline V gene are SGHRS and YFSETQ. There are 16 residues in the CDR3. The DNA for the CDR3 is TGCGCCAGCAGCCAGGGACAGGCGCTAAACACCGGGGAGCTGTTTTTT. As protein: CASSQGQALNTGELFF.

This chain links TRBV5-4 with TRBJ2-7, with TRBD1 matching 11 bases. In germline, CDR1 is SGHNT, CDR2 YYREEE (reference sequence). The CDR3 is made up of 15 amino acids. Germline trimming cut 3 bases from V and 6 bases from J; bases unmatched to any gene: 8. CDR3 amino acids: CASSWSGTGGIEQYF. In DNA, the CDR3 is TGTGCCAGCAGCTGGTCCGGGACAGGGGGAATCGAGCAGTACTTC.

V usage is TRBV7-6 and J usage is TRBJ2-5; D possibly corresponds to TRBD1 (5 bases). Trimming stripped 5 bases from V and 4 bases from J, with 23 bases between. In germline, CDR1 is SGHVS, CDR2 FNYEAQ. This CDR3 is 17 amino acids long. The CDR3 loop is CASSADIPESGIETQYF. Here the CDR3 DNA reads TGTGCCAGCAGCGCGGACATCCCAGAGTCCGGTATAGAGACCCAGTACTTC.

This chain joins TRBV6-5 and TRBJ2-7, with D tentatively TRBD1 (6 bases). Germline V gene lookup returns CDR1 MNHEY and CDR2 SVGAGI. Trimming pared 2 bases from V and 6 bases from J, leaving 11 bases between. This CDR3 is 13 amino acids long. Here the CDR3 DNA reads TGTGCCAGCAGTTACCGCCAGGGGCCCGAGCAGTACTTC. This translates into CASSYRQGPEQYF.

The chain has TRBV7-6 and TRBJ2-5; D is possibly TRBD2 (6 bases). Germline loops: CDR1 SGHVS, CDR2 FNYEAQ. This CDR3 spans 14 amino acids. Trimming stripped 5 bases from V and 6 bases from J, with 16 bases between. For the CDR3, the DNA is TGTGCCAGCAGCCCGGCGGACTACCCCAAGACCCAGTACTTC. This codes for CASSPADYPKTQYF. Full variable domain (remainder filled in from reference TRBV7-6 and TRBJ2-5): GAGVSQSPRYKVTKRGQDVALRCDPISGHVSLYWYRQALGQGPEFLTYFNYEAQQDKSGLPNDRFSAERPEGSISTLTIQRTEQRDSAMYRCASSPADYPKTQYFGPGTRLLVL.

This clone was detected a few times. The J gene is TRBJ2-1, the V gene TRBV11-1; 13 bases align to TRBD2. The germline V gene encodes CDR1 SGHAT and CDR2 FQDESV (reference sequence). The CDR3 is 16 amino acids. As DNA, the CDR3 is TGTGCAGCAGCTGCAGGGACTAGCGGGAAGCACAATGAGCAGTTCTTC. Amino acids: CAAAAGTSGKHNEQFF.

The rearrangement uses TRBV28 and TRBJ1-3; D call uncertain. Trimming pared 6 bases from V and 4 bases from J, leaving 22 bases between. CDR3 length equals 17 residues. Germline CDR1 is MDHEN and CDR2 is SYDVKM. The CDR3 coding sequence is TGTGCCAGCAGGTTCGTCGGGGAAGGGTGGATCGGAAACACCATATATTTT. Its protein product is CASRFVGEGWIGNTIYF. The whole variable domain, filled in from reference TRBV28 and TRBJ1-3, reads DVKVTQSSRYLVKRTGEKVFLECVQDMDHENMFWYRQDPGLGLRLIYFSYDVKMKEKGDIPEGYSVSREKKERFSLILESASTNQTSMYLCASRFVGEGWIGNTIYFGEGSWLTVV.

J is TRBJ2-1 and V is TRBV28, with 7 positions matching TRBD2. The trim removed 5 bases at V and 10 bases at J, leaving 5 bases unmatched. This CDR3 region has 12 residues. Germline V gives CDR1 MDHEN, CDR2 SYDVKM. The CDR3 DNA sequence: TGTGCCAGCAGTCTCCGAGCGGGGGAGCAGTTCTTC. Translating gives CASSLRAGEQFF.

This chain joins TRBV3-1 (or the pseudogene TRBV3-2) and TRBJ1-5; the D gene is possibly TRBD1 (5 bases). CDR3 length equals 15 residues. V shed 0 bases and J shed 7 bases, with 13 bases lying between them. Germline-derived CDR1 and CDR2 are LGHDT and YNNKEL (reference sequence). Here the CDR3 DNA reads TGTGCCAGCAGCCAAGATAGGGGAAGTAGGCAGCCCCAGCATTTT. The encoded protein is CASSQDRGSRQPQHF.

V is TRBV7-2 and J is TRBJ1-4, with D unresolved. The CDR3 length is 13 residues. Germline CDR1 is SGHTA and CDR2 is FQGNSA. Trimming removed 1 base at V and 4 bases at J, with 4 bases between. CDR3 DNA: TGTGCCAGCAGCTTAGTCCTTAATGAAAAACTGTTTTTT. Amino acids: CASSLVLNEKLFF.